This TCR beta chain was identified in a study of T cells in Graves' hyperthyroidism and ophthalmopathy. Germline V CDR1 and CDR2: SGHAT, FQNNGV. Deletions cut 2 bases from V and 4 bases from J, with 14 bases between. This CDR3 spans 15 amino acids. Uncontrolled infection, other autoimmune disease, pregnancy and lactation each barred patients from inclusion. The PBMCs were taken from around 9.1 ml of fresh peripheral blood. TCR beta CDR3 regions were amplified from RNA transcripts. A first-round RT-PCR of the TCR CDR3 used the HTBI primer set. TCRdb analysed the multiplex PCR reads with MiXCR anew, one entry per CDR3 protein. The table has about 500,000 distinct CDR3 sequences, about 16% seen once.

This rearrangement joins TRBV11-2 to TRBJ1-1; D may be TRBD1 (5 bases). Sample: blood. The clonotype comes from a woman in her 30s with Graves' ophthalmopathy. The CDR3 loop reads CASSLSSRGLTEAFF. CDR3 in DNA: TGTGCCAGCAGCTTATCTAGTCGGGGCCTCACTGAAGCTTTCTTT.